This TCR beta chain derives from a study of glioma-infiltrating T cells. Whole-study results and caveats: Tissue and blood shared very few CDR3 sequences. Above-expected tissue-blood divergence occurred in all gliomas, most in low-grade ones.

TCR alpha and beta CDR3 regions were amplified from RNA using iRepertoire nested multiplex PCR. One-step reverse transcription and amplification started from roughly 100-400 ng of tissue mRNA or PBMC total RNA. TCRdb used MiXCR to reprocess the multiplex PCR reads, holding one entry per CDR3 protein. The sample yields more than 20,000 distinct CDR3 sequences, 20% to 25% seen once. The CDR3 has 15 residues. Germline loops: CDR1 SEHNR, CDR2 FQNEAQ (reference sequence). The germline V and J ends were trimmed by 6 bases and 7 bases, with 22 bases remaining between them. This clonotype came up a few times. What it recognizes is unknown.

This sequence was found in a human donor with low-grade glioma or glioblastoma, undergoing nonglioma brain surgery, or in good health (not recorded which). The sequenced sample consisted of glioma tissue, nonneoplastic brain tissue, or PBMCs (not recorded which). The chain has TRBV7-9 and TRBJ2-7, with a possible D match to TRBD1 (5 bases). CDR3 DNA: TGTGCCAGCAGACACGTCACAGGAACCGAGGAGGAGCAGTACTTC. It codes for CASRHVTGTEEEQYF.